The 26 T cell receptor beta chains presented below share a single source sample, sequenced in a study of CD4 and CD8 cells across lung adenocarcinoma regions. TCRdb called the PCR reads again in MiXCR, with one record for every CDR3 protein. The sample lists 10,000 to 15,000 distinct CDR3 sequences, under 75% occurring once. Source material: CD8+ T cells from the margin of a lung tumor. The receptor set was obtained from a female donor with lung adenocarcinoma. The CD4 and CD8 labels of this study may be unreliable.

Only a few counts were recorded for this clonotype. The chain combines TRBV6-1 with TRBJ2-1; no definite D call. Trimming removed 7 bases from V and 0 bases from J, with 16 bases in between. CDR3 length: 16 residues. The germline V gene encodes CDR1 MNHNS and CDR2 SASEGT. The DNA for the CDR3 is TGTGCCAGCACGCCGCTCATGATGAGCTCCTACAATGAGCAGTTCTTC. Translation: CASTPLMMSSYNEQFF.

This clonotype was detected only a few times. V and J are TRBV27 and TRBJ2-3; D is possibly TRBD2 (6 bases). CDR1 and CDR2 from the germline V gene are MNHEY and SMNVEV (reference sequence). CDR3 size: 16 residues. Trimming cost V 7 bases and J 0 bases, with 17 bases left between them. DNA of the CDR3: TGTGCCAGCACCTCTTGGCGGGAAACTAGCACAGATACGCAGTATTTT. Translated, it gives CASTSWRETSTDTQYF.

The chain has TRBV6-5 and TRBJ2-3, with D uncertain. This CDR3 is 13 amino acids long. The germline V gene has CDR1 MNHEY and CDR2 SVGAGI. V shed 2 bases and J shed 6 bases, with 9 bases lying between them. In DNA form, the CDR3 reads TGTGCCAGCAGTTACCTCAGAGAGGATACGCAGTATTTT. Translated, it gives CASSYLREDTQYF.

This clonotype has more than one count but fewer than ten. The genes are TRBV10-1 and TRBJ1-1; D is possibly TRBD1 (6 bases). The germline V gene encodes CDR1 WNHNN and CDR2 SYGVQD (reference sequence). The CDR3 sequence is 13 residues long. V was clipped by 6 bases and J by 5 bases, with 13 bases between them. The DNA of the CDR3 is TGCGCCAGCAGCTCGGACAGAGGAACTGAAGCTTTCTTT. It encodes CASSSDRGTEAFF.

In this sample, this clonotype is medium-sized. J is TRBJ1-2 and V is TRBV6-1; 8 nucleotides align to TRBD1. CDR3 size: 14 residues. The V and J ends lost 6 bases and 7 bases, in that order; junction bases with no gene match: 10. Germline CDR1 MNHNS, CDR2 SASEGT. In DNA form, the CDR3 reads TGTGCCAGCAGCTTGGCAAGGACAGGGTCTGGCTACACCTTC. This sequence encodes CASSLARTGSGYTF.

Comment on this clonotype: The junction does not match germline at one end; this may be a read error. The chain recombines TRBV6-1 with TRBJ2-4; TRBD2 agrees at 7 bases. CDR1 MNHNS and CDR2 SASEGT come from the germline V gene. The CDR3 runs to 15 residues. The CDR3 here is CGSRPGLGGKNTQYF. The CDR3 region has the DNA TGTGGCAGCAGGCCCGGGCTGGGAGGGAAAAATACTCAGTACTTC.

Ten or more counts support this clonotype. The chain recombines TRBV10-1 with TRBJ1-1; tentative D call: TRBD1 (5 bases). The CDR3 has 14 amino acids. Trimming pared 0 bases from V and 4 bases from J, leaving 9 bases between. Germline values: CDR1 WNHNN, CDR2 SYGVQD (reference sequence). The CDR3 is CASSESGVATEAFF. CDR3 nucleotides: TGCGCCAGCAGTGAGTCGGGGGTCGCCACTGAAGCTTTCTTT.

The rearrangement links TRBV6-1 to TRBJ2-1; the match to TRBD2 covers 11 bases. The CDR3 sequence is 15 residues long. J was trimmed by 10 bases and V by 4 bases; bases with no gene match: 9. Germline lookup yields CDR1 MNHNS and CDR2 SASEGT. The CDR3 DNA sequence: TGTGCCAGCAGTGGGGGACTAGCGGAGGAACGGGAGCAGTTCTTC. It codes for CASSGGLAEEREQFF.

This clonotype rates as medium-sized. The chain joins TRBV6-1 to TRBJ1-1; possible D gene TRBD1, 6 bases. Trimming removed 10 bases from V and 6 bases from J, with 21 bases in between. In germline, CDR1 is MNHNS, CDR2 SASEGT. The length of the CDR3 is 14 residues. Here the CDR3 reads CATSTEQGRSEAFF. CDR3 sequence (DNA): TGTGCCACCTCCACCGAACAGGGACGGTCTGAAGCTTTCTTT.

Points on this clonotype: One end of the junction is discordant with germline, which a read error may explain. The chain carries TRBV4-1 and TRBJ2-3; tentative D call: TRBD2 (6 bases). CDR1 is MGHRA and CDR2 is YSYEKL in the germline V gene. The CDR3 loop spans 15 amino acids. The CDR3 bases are TGCGCCAGCGGCCAAGGGAGGCGGGGCAAAGATACGCAGTATTTC. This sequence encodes CASGQGRRGKDTQYF.

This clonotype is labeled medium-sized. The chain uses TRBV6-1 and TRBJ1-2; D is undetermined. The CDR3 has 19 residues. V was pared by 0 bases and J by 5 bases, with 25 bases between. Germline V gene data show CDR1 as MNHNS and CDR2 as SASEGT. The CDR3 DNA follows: TGTGCCAGCAGTGAAGCGAGGTTTGCTGGCAGCCGGGTGGCTTATGGCTACACCTTC. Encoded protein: CASSEARFAGSRVAYGYTF.

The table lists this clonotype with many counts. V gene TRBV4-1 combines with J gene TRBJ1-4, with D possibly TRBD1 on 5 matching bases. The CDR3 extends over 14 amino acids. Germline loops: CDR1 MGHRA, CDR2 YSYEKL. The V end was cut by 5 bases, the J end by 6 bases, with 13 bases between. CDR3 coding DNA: TGCGCCAGCAGCATGGGCAGAGGGGATGAAAAACTGTTTTTT. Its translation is CASSMGRGDEKLFF.

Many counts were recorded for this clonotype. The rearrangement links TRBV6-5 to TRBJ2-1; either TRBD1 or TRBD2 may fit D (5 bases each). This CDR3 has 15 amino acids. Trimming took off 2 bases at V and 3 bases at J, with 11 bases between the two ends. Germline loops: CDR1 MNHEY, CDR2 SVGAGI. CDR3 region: CASSYGRDGYNEQFF. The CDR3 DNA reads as TGTGCCAGCAGTTACGGCCGGGACGGCTACAATGAGCAGTTCTTC.

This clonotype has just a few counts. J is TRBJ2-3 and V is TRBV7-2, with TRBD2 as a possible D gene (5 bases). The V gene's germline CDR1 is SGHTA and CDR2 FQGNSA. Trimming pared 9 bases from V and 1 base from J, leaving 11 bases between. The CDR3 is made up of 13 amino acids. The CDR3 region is CASGSLGTDTQYF. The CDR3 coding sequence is TGTGCCAGTGGGAGCTTGGGCACAGATACGCAGTATTTT.

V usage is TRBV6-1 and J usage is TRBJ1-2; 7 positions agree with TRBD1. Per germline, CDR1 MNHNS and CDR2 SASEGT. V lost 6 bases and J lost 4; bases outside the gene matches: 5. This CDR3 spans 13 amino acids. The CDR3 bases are TGTGCCAGCAGAGAGGGGGCAGGCTATGGCTACACCTTC. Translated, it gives CASREGAGYGYTF.

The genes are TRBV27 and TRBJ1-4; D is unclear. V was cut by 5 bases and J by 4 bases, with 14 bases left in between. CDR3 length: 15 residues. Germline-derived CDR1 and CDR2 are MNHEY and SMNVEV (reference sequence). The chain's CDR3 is CASSPRPGGNEKLFF. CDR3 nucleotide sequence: TGTGCCAGCAGTCCCCGGCCCGGAGGTAATGAAAAACTGTTTTTT.

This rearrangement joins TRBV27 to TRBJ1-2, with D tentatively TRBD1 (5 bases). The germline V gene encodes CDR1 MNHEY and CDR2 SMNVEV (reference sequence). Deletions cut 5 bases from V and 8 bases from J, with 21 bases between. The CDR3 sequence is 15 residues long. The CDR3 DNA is TGTGCCAGCAGTCCCACGTCGGAGGGGAGTTGGGGCTACACCTTC. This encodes CASSPTSEGSWGYTF.

In nucleotides, the CDR3 is TGCGCCAGCAGTGGGACCGCATACGGTGAGCAGTTCTTC. Protein: CASSGTAYGEQFF. This chain joins TRBV10-1 and TRBJ2-1, with D hard to call. Germline lookup yields CDR1 WNHNN and CDR2 SYGVQD (reference sequence). There are 13 residues in the CDR3. Trimming removed 4 bases at V and 9 bases at J, with 13 bases between.

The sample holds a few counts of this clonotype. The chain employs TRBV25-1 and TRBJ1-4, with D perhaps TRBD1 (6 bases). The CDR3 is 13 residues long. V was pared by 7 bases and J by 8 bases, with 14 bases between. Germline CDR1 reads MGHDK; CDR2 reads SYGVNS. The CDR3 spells CASMETGTEKLFF. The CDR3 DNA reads TGTGCCAGCATGGAAACAGGGACGGAAAAACTGTTTTTT.

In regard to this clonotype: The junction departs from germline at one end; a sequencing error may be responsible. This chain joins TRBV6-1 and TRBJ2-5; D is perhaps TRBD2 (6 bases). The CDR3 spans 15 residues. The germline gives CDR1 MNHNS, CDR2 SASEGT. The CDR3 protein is CAAGPGGRDQETQYF. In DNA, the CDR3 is TGTGCCGCGGGGCCCGGCGGCCGGGACCAAGAGACCCAGTATTTC.

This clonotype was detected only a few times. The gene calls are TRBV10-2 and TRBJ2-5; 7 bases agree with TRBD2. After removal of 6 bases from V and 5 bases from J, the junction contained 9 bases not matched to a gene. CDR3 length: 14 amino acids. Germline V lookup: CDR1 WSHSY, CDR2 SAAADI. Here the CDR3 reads CASRRSAGDETQYF. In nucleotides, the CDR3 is TGCGCCAGCAGGCGCTCGGCGGGGGATGAGACCCAGTACTTC.

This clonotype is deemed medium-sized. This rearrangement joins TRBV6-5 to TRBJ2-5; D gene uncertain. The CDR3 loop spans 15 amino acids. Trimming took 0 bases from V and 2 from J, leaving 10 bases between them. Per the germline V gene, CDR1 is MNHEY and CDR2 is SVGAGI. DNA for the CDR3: TGTGCCAGCAGTTACTCGAGTTGGCTTCAAGAGACCCAGTACTTC. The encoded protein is CASSYSSWLQETQYF.

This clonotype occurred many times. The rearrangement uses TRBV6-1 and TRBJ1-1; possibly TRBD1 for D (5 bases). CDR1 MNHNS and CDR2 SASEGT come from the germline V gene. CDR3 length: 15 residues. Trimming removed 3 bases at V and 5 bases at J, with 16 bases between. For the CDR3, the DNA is TGTGCCAGCAGTGACGACAGAACGTTTTGGACTGAAGCTTTCTTT. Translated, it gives CASSDDRTFWTEAFF.

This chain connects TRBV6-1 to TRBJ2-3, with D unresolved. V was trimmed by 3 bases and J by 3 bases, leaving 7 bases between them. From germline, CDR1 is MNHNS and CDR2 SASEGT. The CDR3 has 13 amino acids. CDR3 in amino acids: CASSEQATDTQYF. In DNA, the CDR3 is TGTGCCAGCAGTGAGCAGGCAACAGATACGCAGTATTTT.

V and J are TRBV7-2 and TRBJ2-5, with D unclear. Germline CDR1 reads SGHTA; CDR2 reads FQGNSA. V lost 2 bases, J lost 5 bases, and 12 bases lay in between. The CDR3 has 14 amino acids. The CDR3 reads CASSLFRSDETQYF. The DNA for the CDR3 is TGTGCCAGCAGCTTATTCAGGAGTGACGAGACCCAGTACTTC. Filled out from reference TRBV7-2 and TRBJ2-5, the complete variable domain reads GAGVSQSPSNKVTEKGKDVELRCDPISGHTALYWYRQSLGQGLEFLIYFQGNSAPDKSGLPSDRFSAERTGGSVSTLTIQRTQQEDSAVYLCASSLFRSDETQYFGPGTRLLVL.

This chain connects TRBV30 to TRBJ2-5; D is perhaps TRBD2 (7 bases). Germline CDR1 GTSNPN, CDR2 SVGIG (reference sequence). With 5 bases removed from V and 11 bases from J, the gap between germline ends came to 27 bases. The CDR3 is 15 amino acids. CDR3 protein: CAWGRGGCDQDTQYF. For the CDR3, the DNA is TGTGCCTGGGGGCGCGGGGGCTGTGACCAAGATACGCAGTACTTC.